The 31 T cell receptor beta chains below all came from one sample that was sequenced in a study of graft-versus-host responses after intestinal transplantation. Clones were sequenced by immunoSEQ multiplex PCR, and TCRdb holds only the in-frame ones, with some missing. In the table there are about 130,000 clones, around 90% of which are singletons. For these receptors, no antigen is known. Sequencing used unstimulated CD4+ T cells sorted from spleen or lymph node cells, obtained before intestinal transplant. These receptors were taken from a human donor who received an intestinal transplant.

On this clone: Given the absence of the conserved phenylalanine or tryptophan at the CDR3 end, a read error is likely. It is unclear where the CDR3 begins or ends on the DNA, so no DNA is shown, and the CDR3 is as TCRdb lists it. The CDR3 reads CGSEQREG. This chain connects TRBV6-1 to TRBJ2-7; the DNA was not used to check the table's D call, TRBD2. CDR1 is MNHNS, CDR2 SASEGT, per germline. The CDR3 extends over 8 residues, inclusive of both ends.

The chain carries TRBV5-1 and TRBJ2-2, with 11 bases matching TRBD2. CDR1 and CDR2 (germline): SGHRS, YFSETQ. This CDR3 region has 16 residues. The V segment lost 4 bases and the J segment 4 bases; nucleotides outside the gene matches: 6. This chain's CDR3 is CASSGTSGRGTGELFF. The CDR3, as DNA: TGCGCCAGCAGCGGAACTAGCGGGAGAGGCACCGGGGAGCTGTTTTTT.

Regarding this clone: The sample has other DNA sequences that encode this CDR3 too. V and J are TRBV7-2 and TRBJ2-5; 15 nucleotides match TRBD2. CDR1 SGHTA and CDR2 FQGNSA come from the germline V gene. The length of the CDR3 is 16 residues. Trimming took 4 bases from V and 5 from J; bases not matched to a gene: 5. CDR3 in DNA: TGTGCCAGCAGCTCCGGACTAGCGGGAGGGAGGGAGACCCAGTACTTC. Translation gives CASSSGLAGGRETQYF. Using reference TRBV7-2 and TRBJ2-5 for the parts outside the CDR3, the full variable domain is GAGVSQSPSNKVTEKGKDVELRCDPISGHTALYWYRQSLGQGLEFLIYFQGNSAPDKSGLPSDRFSAERTGGSVSTLTIQRTQQEDSAVYLCASSSGLAGGRETQYFGPGTRLLVL.

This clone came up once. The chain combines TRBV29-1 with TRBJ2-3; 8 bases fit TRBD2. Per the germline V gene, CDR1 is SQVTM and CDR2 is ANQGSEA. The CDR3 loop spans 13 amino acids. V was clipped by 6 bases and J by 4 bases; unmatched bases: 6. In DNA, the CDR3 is TGCAGCGTAGGAGGACTAGCTCCAGATACGCAGTATTTT. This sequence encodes CSVGGLAPDTQYF.

The CDR3 sequence is CASSSSTRTYEQYF. In DNA form, the CDR3 reads TGTGCCAGCAGTTCGAGCACACGAACCTACGAGCAGTACTTC. The rearrangement joins TRBV27 to TRBJ2-7; D is unresolved. Germline V lookup: CDR1 MNHEY, CDR2 SMNVEV (reference sequence). V shed 4 bases and J shed 2 bases, with 12 bases lying between them. The CDR3 is 14 residues long.

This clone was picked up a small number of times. The CDR3 DNA sequence: TGCGCCAGCAGCTTGGAATTCAGGAGCAGCACAGATACGCAGTATTTT. Translation gives CASSLEFRSSTDTQYF. The V gene is TRBV5-1, the J gene TRBJ2-3; D ambiguous. Per germline, CDR1 SGHRS and CDR2 YFSETQ. The CDR3 runs to 16 residues. V lost 0 bases, J lost 0 bases, and 11 bases lay in between.

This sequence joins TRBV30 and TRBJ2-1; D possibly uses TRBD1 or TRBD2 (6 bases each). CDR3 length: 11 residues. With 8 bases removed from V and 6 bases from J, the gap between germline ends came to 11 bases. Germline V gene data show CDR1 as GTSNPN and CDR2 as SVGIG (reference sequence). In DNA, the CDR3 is TGTGCCGCGGGGACACGCAATGAGCAGTTCTTC. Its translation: CAAGTRNEQFF.

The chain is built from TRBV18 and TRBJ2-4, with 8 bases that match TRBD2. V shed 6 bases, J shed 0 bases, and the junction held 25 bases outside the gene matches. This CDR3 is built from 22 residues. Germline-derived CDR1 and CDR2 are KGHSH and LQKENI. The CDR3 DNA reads TGTGCCAGCTCTAAATTAGCCGGGACTAGAGATTCGAATTCACTAGCCAAAAACATTCAGTACTTC. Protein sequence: CASSKLAGTRDSNSLAKNIQYF.

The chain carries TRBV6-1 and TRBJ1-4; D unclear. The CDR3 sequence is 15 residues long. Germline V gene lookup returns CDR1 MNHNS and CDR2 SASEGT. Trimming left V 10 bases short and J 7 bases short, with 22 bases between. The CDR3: CATLGHTPMGEKLFF. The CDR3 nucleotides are TGTGCCACCCTCGGGCATACCCCGATGGGTGAAAAACTGTTTTTT.

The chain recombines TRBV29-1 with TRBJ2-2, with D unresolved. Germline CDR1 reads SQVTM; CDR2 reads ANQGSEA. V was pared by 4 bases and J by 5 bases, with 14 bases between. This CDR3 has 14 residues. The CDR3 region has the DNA TGCAGCGTTGGGAATCCGGTAGGGACCGGGGAGCTGTTTTTT. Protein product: CSVGNPVGTGELFF.

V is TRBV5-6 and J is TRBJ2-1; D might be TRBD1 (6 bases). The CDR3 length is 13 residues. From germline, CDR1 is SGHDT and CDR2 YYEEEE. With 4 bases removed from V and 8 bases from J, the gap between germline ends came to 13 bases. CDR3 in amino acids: CASSIQGFHEQFF. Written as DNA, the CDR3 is TGTGCCAGCAGCATCCAGGGGTTCCATGAGCAGTTCTTC.

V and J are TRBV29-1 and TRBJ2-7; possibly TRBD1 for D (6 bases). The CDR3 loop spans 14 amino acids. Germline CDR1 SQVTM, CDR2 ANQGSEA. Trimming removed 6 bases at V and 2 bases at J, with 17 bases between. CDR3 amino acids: CSVANGQLTYEQYF. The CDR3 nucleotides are TGCAGCGTGGCCAACGGACAGCTTACCTACGAGCAGTACTTC.

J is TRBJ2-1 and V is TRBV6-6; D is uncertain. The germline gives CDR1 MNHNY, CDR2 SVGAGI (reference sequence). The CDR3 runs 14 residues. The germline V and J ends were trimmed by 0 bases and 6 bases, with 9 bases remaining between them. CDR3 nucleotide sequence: TGTGCCAGCAGTTACTCTGGAAGATTCAATGAGCAGTTCTTC. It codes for CASSYSGRFNEQFF.

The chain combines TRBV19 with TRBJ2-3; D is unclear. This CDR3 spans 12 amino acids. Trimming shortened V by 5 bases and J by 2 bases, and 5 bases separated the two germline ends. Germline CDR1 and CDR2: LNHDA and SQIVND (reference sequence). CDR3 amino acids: CASSWDTDTQYF. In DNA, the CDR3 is TGTGCCAGTAGTTGGGACACAGATACGCAGTATTTT.

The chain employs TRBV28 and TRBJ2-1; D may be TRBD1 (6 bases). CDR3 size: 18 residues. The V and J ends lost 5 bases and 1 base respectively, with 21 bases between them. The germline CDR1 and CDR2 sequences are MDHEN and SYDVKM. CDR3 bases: TGTGCCAGCAGTCTTCAACAGGGCCTCGCCCAATCCTACAATGAGCAGTTCTTC. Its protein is CASSLQQGLAQSYNEQFF.

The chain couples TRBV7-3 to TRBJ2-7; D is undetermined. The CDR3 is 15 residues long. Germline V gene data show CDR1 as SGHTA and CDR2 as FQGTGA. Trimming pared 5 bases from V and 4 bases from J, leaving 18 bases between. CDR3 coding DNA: TGTGCCAGCAGCCCAGACGGACGGCCGCCTTACGAGCAGTACTTC. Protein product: CASSPDGRPPYEQYF.

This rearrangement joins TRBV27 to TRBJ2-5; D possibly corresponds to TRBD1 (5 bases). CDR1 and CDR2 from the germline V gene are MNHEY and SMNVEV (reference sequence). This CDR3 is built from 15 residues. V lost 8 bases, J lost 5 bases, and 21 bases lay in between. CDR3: CASSPSRQGGETQYF. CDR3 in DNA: TGTGCCAGCTCCCCATCTCGTCAGGGTGGGGAGACCCAGTACTTC.

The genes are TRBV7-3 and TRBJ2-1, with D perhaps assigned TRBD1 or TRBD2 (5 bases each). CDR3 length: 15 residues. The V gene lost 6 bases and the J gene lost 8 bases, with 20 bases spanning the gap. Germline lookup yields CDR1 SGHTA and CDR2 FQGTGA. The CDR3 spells CASRIDRGPRDEQFF. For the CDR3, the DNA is TGTGCCAGCAGGATCGACCGGGGCCCTAGGGATGAGCAGTTCTTC.

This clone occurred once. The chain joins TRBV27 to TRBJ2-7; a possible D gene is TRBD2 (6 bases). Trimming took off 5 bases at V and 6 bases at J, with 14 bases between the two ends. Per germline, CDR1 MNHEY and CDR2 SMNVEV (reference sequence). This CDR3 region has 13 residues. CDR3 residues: CASSGIGRSEQYF. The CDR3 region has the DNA TGTGCCAGCAGTGGTATAGGGAGGAGCGAGCAGTACTTC.

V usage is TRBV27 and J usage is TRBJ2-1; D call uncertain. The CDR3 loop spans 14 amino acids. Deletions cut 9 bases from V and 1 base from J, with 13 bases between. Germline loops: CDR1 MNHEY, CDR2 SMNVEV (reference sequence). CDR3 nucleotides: TGTGCCAGACCAGGCGCCTCTTCCTACAATGAGCAGTTCTTC. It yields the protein CARPGASSYNEQFF.

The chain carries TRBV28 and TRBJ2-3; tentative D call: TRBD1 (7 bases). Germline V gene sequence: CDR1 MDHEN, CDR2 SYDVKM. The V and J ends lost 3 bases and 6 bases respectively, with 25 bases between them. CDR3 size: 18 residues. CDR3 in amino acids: CASSFNFRQGGSMDTQYF. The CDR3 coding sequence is TGTGCCAGCAGTTTTAACTTTCGGCAGGGGGGTAGTATGGATACGCAGTATTTT.

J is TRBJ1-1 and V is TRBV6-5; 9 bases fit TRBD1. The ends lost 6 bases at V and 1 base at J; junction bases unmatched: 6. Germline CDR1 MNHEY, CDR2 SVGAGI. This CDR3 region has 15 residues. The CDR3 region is CASRQDRGPNTEAFF. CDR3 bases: TGTGCCAGCAGACAGGACAGGGGCCCGAACACTGAAGCTTTCTTT.

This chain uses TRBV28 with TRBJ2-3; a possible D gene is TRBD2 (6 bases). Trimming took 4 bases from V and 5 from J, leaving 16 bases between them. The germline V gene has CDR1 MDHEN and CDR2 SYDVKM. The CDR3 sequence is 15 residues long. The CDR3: CASSSLEGSRDTQYF. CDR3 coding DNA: TGTGCCAGCAGTTCCCTGGAGGGGTCCAGAGATACGCAGTATTTT.

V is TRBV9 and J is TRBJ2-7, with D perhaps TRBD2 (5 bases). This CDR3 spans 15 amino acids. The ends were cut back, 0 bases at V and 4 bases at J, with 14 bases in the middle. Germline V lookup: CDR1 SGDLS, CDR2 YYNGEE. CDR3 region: CASSVVSASSYEQYF. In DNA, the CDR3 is TGTGCCAGCAGCGTAGTTAGCGCATCCTCGTACGAGCAGTACTTC.

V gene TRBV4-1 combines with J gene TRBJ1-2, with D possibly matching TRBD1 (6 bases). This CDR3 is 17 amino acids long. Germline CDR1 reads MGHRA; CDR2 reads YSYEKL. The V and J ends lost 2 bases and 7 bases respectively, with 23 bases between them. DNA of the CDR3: TGCGCCAGCAGCCAACCCTCACCAAGCTTACGCAGGGGTGGCTACACCTTC. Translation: CASSQPSPSLRRGGYTF.

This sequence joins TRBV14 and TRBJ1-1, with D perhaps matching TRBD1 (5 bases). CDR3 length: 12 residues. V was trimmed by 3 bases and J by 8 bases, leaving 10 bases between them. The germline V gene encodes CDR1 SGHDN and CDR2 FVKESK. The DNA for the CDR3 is TGTGCCAGCAGCCATTCAGGGAGGGAAGCTTTCTTT. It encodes CASSHSGREAFF.

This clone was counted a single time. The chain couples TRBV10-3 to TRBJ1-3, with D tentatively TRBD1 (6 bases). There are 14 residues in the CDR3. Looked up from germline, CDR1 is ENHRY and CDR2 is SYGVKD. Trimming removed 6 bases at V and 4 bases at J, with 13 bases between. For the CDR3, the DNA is TGTGCCATCAGGATACAGGGAGACGGAAACACCATATATTTT. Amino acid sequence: CAIRIQGDGNTIYF.

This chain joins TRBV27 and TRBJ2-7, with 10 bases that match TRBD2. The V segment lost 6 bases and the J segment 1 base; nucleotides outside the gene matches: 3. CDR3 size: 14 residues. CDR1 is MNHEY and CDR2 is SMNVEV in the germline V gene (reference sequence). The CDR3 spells CASSAAGGSYEQYF. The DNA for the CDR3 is TGTGCCAGCAGCGCAGCGGGAGGGTCCTACGAGCAGTACTTC.

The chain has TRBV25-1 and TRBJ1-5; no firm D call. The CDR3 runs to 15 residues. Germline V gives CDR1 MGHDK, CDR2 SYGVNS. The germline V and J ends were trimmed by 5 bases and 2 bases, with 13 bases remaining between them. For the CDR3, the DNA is TGTGCCAGCAGTCAACGCGGGGAAGGCAATCAGCCCCAGCATTTT. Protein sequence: CASSQRGEGNQPQHF.

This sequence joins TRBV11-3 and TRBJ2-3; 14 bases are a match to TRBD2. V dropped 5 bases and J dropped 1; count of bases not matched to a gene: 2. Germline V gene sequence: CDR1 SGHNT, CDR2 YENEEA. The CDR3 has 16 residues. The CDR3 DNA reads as TGTGCCAGCAGCCGGGGACTAGCGGGAGGCACAGATACGCAGTATTTT. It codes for CASSRGLAGGTDTQYF.

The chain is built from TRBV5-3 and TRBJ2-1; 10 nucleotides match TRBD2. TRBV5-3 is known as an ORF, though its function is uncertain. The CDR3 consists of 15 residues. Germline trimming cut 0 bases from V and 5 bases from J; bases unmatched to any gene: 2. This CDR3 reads CARSLGLAGDNEQFF. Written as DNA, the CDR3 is TGTGCCAGAAGCTTGGGTCTAGCGGGAGACAATGAGCAGTTCTTC.